These 10 T cell receptor beta chains were sequenced from one sample in a study of CD8 T cells in Susac syndrome (dated 2019 in TCRdb). The receptor library was made with the immunoSEQ multiplex PCR assay. RNA was extracted using the RNeasy kit, and about 0.45 to 1 microgram was reverse transcribed with random hexamers. Using fastp trimming at Q25 and MiXCR clonotype assembly, TCRdb reanalyzed the public sequencing data and kept in-frame beta chains. Every entry covers one CDR3 protein and lists the most common genes and DNA from its rows. This sample has approximately 130,000 distinct CDR3 sequences in its table, and about 93% of those were observed once. About 0.23% of the sample goes to the ten largest clones. Sequencing was performed on CD8+ T cells from PBMCs. All receptors come from a human donor with multiple sclerosis.

The CDR3, as DNA: TGTGCCAGCAGTTACTCGGGACTAGCTTCCCATGAGCAGTTCTTC. It is translated as CASSYSGLASHEQFF. The chain employs TRBV6-5 and TRBJ2-1; 9 bases are a match to TRBD2. After removal of 0 bases from V and 8 bases from J, the junction contained 5 bases not matched to a gene. This CDR3 has 15 residues. Germline V CDR1 and CDR2: MNHEY, SVGAGI.

The chain recombines TRBV2 with TRBJ2-1; D gene unclear. The V end was cut by 7 bases, the J end by 7 bases, with 14 bases between. The germline V gene encodes CDR1 SNHLY and CDR2 FYNNEI. The CDR3 loop spans 13 amino acids. The CDR3 sequence: CASTTYQLNEQFF. CDR3 DNA sequence: TGTGCCAGCACCACCTATCAGCTAAATGAGCAGTTCTTC.

This clonotype showed up just once. The genes are TRBV12-3 or TRBV12-4 and TRBJ2-4; D is perhaps TRBD2 (7 bases). Trimming shortened V by 6 bases and J by 9 bases, and 9 bases separated the two germline ends. This CDR3 spans 11 amino acids. CDR3 sequence: CASSAGAIQYF. CDR3 nucleotides: TGTGCCAGCAGCGCGGGGGCCATTCAGTACTTC.

This chain links TRBV7-9 with TRBJ1-2; TRBD1 agrees at 12 bases. The CDR3 has 15 residues. The J segment lost 4 bases and the V segment lost 5 bases, leaving 5 bases of the junction unmatched. Germline V CDR1 and CDR2: SEHNR, FQNEAQ (reference sequence). In DNA, the CDR3 is TGTGCCAGCAGCGTGGGACAGGGGGCTATCTATGGCTACACCTTC. It codes for CASSVGQGAIYGYTF.

The chain is built from TRBV27 and TRBJ2-2, with D unclear. The CDR3 consists of 15 residues. Trimming pared 4 bases from V and 8 bases from J, leaving 17 bases between. Germline-derived CDR1 and CDR2 are MNHEY and SMNVEV (reference sequence). CDR3: CASSSSGYLGGELFF. The CDR3 nucleotides are TGTGCCAGCAGTTCCTCCGGGTACCTTGGAGGGGAGCTGTTTTTT.

The chain uses TRBV30 and TRBJ2-1; D remains unclear. There are 13 residues in the CDR3. V shed 1 base and J shed 1 base, with 5 bases lying between them. CDR1 and CDR2 from the germline V gene are GTSNPN and SVGIG (reference sequence). CDR3 region: CAWSGQSYNEQFF. The CDR3 region has the DNA TGTGCCTGGAGTGGGCAGTCCTACAATGAGCAGTTCTTC.

This clonotype showed up just once. The chain couples TRBV2 to TRBJ2-1; 9 bases agree with TRBD2. The germline V gene encodes CDR1 SNHLY and CDR2 FYNNEI. Trimming cost V 8 bases and J 4 bases; bases outside gene matches: 6. The CDR3 runs to 14 residues. CDR3 sequence: CASEFSGGYNEQFF. In nucleotides, the CDR3 is TGTGCCAGCGAATTCAGCGGGGGGTACAATGAGCAGTTCTTC.

The chain has TRBV15 and TRBJ2-1, with D unresolved. This CDR3 has 14 residues. Germline CDR1 is LNHNV and CDR2 is YYDKDF (reference sequence). Trimming pared 7 bases from V and 1 base from J, leaving 11 bases between. CDR3 in DNA: TGTGCCACCATGCTGGACCTATCCTACAATGAGCAGTTCTTC. This encodes CATMLDLSYNEQFF. Full variable domain (missing parts from reference TRBV15 and TRBJ2-1): DAMVIQNPRYQVTQFGKPVTLSCSQTLNHNVMYWYQQKSSQAPKLLFHYYDKDFNNEADTPDNFQSRRPNTSFCFLDIRSPGLGDTAMYLCATMLDLSYNEQFFGPGTRLTVL.

V gene TRBV29-1 combines with J gene TRBJ1-2; TRBD1 aligns across 12 bases. V was pared by 6 bases and J by 4 bases, with 18 bases of the junction left unmatched. This CDR3 spans 18 amino acids. The germline gives CDR1 SQVTM, CDR2 ANQGSEA. The CDR3 loop is CSVTTTGTGGLLGYGYTF. The CDR3 DNA follows: TGCAGCGTGACCACTACCGGGACAGGGGGCCTGTTAGGCTATGGCTACACCTTC.

The chain uses TRBV27 and TRBJ1-2; the match to TRBD1 covers 9 bases. The CDR3 consists of 15 residues. From germline, CDR1 is MNHEY and CDR2 SMNVEV (reference sequence). The junction had 9 bases not matched to a gene; V was cut back by 2 bases and J by 8 bases. The chain's CDR3 is CASSLVTGGVEGYTF. The CDR3 DNA sequence: TGTGCCAGCAGTTTAGTAACAGGGGGCGTAGAAGGCTACACCTTC.